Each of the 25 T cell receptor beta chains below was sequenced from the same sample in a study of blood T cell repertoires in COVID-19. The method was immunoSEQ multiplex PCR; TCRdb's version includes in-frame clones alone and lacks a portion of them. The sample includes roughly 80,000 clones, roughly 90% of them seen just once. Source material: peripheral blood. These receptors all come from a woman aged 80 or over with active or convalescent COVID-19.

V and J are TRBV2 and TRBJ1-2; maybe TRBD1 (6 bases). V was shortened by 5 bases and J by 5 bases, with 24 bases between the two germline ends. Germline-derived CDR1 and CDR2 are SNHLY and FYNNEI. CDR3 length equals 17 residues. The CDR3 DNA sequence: TGTGCCAGCAGTCCGTACCAACAGGGCTTAGTGAAGTATGGCTACACCTTC. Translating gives CASSPYQQGLVKYGYTF.

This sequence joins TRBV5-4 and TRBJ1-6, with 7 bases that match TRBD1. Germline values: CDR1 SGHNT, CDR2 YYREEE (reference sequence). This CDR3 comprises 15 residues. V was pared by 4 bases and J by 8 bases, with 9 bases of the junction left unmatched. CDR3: CASSPLDRDDSPLHF. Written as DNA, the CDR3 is TGTGCCAGCAGCCCCCTCGACAGGGACGATTCACCCCTCCACTTT.

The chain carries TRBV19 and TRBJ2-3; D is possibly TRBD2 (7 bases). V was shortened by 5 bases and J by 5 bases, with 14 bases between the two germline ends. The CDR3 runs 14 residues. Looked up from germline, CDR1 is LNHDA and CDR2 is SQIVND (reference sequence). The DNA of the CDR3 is TGTGCCAGTAGTGAAGGGGGGGCCGTAGATACGCAGTATTTT. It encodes CASSEGGAVDTQYF.

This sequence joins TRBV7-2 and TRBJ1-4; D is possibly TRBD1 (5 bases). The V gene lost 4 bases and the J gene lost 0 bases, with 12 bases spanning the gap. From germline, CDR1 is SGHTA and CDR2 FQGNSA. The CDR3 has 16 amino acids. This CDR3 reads CASSSRQTATNEKLFF. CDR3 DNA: TGTGCCAGCAGCTCAAGACAGACTGCAACTAATGAAAAACTGTTTTTT.

The CDR3 loop is CASSSGMSQPQHF. The CDR3 coding sequence is TGTGCCAGCAGCTCAGGGATGAGTCAGCCCCAGCATTTT. The chain links TRBV7-2 to TRBJ1-5; maybe TRBD1 (5 bases). CDR3 length equals 13 residues. CDR1 and CDR2 from the germline V gene are SGHTA and FQGNSA. V lost 4 bases, J lost 6 bases, and 10 bases lay in between.

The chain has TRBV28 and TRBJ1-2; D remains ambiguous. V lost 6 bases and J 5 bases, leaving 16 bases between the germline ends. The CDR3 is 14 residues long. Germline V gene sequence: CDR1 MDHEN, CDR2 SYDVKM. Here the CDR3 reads CASRGPSGGYGYTF. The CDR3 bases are TGTGCCAGCAGGGGCCCATCGGGAGGGTATGGCTACACCTTC.

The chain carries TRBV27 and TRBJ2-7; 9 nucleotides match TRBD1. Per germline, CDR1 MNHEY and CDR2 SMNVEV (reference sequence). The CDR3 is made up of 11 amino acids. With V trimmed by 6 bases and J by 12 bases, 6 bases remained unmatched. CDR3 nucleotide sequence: TGTGCCAGCAGCTCCGGGACAGGGACGTACTTC. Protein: CASSSGTGTYF.

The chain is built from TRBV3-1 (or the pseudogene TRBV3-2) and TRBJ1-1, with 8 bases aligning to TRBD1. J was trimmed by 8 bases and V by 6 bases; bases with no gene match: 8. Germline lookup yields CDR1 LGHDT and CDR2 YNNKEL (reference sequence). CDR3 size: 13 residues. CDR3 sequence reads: CASRRDRLKEAFF. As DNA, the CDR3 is TGTGCCAGCAGACGGGACAGGCTCAAGGAAGCTTTCTTT.

The CDR3, as DNA: TGTGCCAGCAGTTACGGAGCGGAAGCTTTCTTT. The encoded protein is CASSYGAEAFF. V gene TRBV27 combines with J gene TRBJ1-1; D not certain. Between the trimmed V and J ends, which lost 4 bases and 8 bases, there was a span of 8 bases. The CDR3 length is 11 residues. CDR1 is MNHEY, CDR2 SMNVEV, per germline (reference sequence).

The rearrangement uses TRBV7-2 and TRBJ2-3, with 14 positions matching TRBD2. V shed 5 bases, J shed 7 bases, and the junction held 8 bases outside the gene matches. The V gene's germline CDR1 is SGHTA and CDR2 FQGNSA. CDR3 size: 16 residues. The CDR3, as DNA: TGTGCCAGCAGCCTCCGACTAGCGGGGGGGCCTAATACGCAGTATTTT. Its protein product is CASSLRLAGGPNTQYF.

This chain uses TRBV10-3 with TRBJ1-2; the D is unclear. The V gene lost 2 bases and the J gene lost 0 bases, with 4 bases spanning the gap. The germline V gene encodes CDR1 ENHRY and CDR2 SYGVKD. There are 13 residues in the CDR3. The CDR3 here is CAISEGTNYGYTF. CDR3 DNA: TGTGCCATCAGTGAGGGCACTAACTATGGCTACACCTTC.

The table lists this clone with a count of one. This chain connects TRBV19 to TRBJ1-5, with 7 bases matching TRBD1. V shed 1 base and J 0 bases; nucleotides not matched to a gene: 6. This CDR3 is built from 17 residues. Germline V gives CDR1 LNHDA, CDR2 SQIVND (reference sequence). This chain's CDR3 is CASSIGGGRPSNQPQHF. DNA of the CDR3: TGTGCCAGTAGTATAGGAGGGGGCAGGCCTAGCAATCAGCCCCAGCATTTT.

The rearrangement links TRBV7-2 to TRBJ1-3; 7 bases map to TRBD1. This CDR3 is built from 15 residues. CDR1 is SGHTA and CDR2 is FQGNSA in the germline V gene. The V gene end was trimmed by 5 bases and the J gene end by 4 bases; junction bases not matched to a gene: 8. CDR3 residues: CASSPSTGIGNTIYF. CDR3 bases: TGTGCCAGCAGCCCATCGACAGGGATAGGAAACACCATATATTTT.

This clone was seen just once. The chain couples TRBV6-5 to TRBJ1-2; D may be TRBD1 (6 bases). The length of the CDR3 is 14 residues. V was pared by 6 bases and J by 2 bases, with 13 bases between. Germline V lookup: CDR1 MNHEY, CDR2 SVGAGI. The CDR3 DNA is TGTGCCAGCAGCGACAGGCGTGAGAACTATGGCTACACCTTC. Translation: CASSDRRENYGYTF.

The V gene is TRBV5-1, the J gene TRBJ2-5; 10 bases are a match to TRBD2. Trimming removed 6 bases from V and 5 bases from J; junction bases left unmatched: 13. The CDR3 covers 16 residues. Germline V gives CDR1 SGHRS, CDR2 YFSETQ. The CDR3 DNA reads TGCGCCAGCACCCGGGCCCCAGCGGGGGGGCCTGAGACCCAGTACTTC. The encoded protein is CASTRAPAGGPETQYF.

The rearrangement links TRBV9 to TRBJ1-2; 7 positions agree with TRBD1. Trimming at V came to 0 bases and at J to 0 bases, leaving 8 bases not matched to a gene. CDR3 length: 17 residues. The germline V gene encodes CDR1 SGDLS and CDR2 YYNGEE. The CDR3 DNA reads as TGTGCCAGCAGCGTAGCTTTCGGGACAGACCCTAACTATGGCTACACCTTC. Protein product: CASSVAFGTDPNYGYTF.

CDR3 DNA: TGTGCCACCAGTCTATGGACAGCCAATCAGCCCCAGCATTTT. This gives the protein CATSLWTANQPQHF. V and J are TRBV15 and TRBJ1-5, with D perhaps TRBD1 (6 bases). Trimming stripped 6 bases from V and 3 bases from J, with 12 bases between. This CDR3 region has 14 residues. Germline CDR1 and CDR2: LNHNV and YYDKDF (reference sequence).

This chain's CDR3 is CASRSGTGLTDTQYF. As DNA, the CDR3 is TGTGCCAGCAGGTCCGGGACAGGACTCACAGATACGCAGTATTTT. This rearrangement joins TRBV28 to TRBJ2-3, with 8 bases fitting TRBD1. CDR1 and CDR2 (germline): MDHEN, SYDVKM. Unmatched junction bases numbered 7, after V lost 6 bases and J lost 2 bases. The CDR3 loop spans 15 amino acids.

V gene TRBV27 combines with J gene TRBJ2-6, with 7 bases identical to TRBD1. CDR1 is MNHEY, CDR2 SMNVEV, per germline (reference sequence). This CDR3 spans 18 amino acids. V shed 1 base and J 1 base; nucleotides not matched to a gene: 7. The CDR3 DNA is TGTGCCAGCAGTTTATTGGGGACAGTCCTTTCTGGGGCCAACGTCCTGACTTTC. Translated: CASSLLGTVLSGANVLTF.

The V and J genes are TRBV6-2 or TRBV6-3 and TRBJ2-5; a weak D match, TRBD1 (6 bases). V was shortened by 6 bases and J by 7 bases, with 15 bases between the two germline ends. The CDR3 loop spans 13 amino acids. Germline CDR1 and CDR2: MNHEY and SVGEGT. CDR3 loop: CASSNTGLRTQYF. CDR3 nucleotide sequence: TGTGCCAGCAGCAATACAGGGTTGAGGACCCAGTACTTC.

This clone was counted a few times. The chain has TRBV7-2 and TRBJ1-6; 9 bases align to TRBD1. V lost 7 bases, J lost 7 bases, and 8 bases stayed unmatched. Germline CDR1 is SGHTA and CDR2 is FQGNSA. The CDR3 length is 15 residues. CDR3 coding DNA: TGTGCCAGCACTGGACAGGGGTTGAACAATTCACCCCTCCACTTT. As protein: CASTGQGLNNSPLHF.

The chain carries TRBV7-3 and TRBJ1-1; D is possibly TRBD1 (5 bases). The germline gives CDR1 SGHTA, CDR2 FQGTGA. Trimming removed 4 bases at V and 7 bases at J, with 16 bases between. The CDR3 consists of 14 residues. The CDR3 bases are TGTGCCAGCAGCTCCCTTCCGGGGGTGGGTGAAGCTTTCTTT. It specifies CASSSLPGVGEAFF.

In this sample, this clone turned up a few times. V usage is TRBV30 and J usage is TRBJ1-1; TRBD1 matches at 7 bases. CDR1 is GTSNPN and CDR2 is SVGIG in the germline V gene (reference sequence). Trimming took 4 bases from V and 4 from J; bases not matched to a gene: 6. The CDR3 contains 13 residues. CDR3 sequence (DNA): TGTGCCTGGAACCGACAGGGAGGCACTGAAGCTTTCTTT. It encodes CAWNRQGGTEAFF.

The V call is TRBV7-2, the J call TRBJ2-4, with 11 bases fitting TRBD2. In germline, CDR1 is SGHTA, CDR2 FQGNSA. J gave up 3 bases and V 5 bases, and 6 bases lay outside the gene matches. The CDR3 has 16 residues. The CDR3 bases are TGTGCCAGCAGCCCCACTAGCGGGGGCGTCAAAAACATTCAGTACTTC. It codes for CASSPTSGGVKNIQYF.

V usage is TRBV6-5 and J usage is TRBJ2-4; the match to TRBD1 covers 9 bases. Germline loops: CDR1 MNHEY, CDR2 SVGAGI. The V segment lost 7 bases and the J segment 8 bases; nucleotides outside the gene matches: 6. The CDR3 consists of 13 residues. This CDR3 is CASNKQGADIQYF. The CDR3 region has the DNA TGTGCCAGCAACAAACAGGGGGCGGACATTCAGTACTTC.